This TCR beta chain was sequenced during a study of a mutant IDH1 vaccine in newly diagnosed glioma. Trimming stripped 5 bases from V and 8 bases from J, with 18 bases between. Germline V CDR1 and CDR2: SEHNR, FQNEAQ (reference sequence). CDR3 length: 14 residues. TCRdb keeps only in-frame clones here, not all; method: immunoSEQ multiplex PCR. The table lists around 26,000 clones, about 70% of them singletons. Of note for this clone: No antigen is known for it.

Time point described: week 11, during vaccination. Vaccination comprised doses that each held 300 ug of mutant IDH1 20-mer peptide, plus topical imiquimod. The chain employs TRBV7-9 and TRBJ1-1; no clear D gene. The starting material was peripheral blood mononuclear cells (PBMCs), obtained from a glioma patient whose treatment included an IDH1 peptide vaccine. The receptor comes from a man younger than 30 with glioma. Some clones in this sample may be carry-over from other donors' samples. CDR3 loop: CASSPRLGDGEAFF. CDR3 bases: TGTGCCAGCAGCCCACGACTAGGTGACGGCGAAGCTTTCTTT.